This TCR beta chain was obtained from a study of regulatory T cells in long-lasting Graves disease. Study-level results: Thyroid tissue was not studied; only peripheral blood was.

Building of the TCR beta libraries involved iRepertoire HTBI primers and Arm-PCR of CDR3 regions. TCRdb re-derived calls from the multiplex PCR reads in MiXCR, one entry per CDR3 protein. The data contain about 320,000 distinct CDR3 sequences, 15% to 20% of them singletons. Time point denoted: newly diagnosed GD, antithyroid drugs for less than 3 months. TCR sequences were obtained from RNA taken from PBMCs. The germline V gene encodes CDR1 SGHAT and CDR2 FQNNGV. CDR3 size: 21 residues. V gave up 2 bases and J gave up 2 bases; unmatched junction bases: 21. This clonotype was seen ten or more times. Its specificity is not known.

The sequencing used peripheral blood mononuclear cells (PBMCs), collected at new diagnosis, from a patient treated with antithyroid drugs. The V gene is TRBV11-2, the J gene TRBJ1-1; 9 bases are a match to TRBD1. The clonotype was recovered from a female donor with Graves disease. The CDR3 DNA follows: TGTGCCAGCAGCTTACAGGCCAAGGACAGGGGCCCCTGGGGGTTTAACACTGAAGCTTTCTTT. It is translated as CASSLQAKDRGPWGFNTEAFF.